The 28 T cell receptor beta chains in this list originate from one sample, sequenced in a study of blood T cell repertoires in COVID-19. Profiling relied on immunoSEQ multiplex PCR, and the TCRdb table lists in-frame clones only, not all of them. Of approximately 230,000 clones listed, 88% are singletons. Specimen: peripheral blood. The receptor set was obtained from an elderly man with acute or convalescent COVID-19.

This chain joins TRBV10-1 and TRBJ2-3; TRBD2 agrees at 11 bases. Germline CDR1 is WNHNN and CDR2 is SYGVQD (reference sequence). Losses at the gene ends were 6 bases for V and 5 bases for J; bases not matched to a gene: 4. This CDR3 region has 14 residues. The CDR3 here is CASRTSGVGDTQYF. CDR3 bases: TGCGCCAGCAGGACTAGCGGGGTTGGAGATACGCAGTATTTT.

This clone was recorded only once. The chain recombines TRBV19 with TRBJ2-5, with TRBD1 identical over 7 bases. CDR1 and CDR2 from the germline V gene are LNHDA and SQIVND (reference sequence). The CDR3 covers 14 residues. V lost 5 bases to trimming and J lost 4 bases; unmatched junction nucleotides: 7. The CDR3 DNA sequence: TGTGCCAGTAGTCAAGACAGGGCATCAGAGACCCAGTACTTC. The encoded protein is CASSQDRASETQYF.

This rearrangement joins TRBV28 to TRBJ2-7, with 11 bases fitting TRBD1. The CDR3 extends over 15 amino acids. V shed 6 bases, J shed 3 bases, and the junction held 7 bases outside the gene matches. Germline V gene data show CDR1 as MDHEN and CDR2 as SYDVKM. DNA of the CDR3: TGTGCCAGCAGGCCCACCGGGACAGGGGGCTACGAGCAGTACTTC. It yields the protein CASRPTGTGGYEQYF.

The V gene is TRBV5-6, the J gene TRBJ1-1; D may be TRBD1 (5 bases). The CDR3 loop spans 13 amino acids. The germline V and J ends were trimmed by 2 bases and 5 bases, with 10 bases remaining between them. Germline V gene lookup returns CDR1 SGHDT and CDR2 YYEEEE. The CDR3 region has the DNA TGTGCCAGCAGCTTTGGAGGGGAGACTGAAGCTTTCTTT. As protein: CASSFGGETEAFF. The whole variable domain, remainder taken from reference TRBV5-6 and TRBJ1-1, is DAGVTQSPTHLIKTRGQQVTLRCSPKSGHDTVSWYQQALGQGPQFIFQYYEEEERQRGNFPDRFSGHQFPNYSSELNVNALLLGDSALYLCASSFGGETEAFFGQGTRLTVV.

The gene calls are TRBV7-3 and TRBJ2-2; D is undetermined. With 0 bases removed from V and 6 bases from J, the gap between germline ends came to 5 bases. The germline CDR1 and CDR2 sequences are SGHTA and FQGTGA. The CDR3 covers 13 residues. The DNA of the CDR3 is TGTGCCAGCAGCTTAACTTCCGCCGGGGAGCTGTTTTTT. This codes for CASSLTSAGELFF. Combining the CDR3 with reference TRBV7-3 and TRBJ2-2 gives the whole variable domain GAGVSQTPSNKVTEKGKYVELRCDPISGHTALYWYRQSLGQGPEFLIYFQGTGAADDSGLPNDRFFAVRPEGSVSTLKIQRTERGDSAVYLCASSLTSAGELFFGEGSRLTVL.

V is TRBV6-2 or TRBV6-3 and J is TRBJ1-4, with D maybe TRBD1 (5 bases). CDR1 is MNHEY and CDR2 is SVGEGT in the germline V gene. Trimming cost V 4 bases and J 2 bases, with 11 bases left between them. This CDR3 region has 15 residues. CDR3 DNA sequence: TGTGCCAGCAGTTCAAGGACACGGACTAATGAAAAACTGTTTTTT. Encoded protein: CASSSRTRTNEKLFF.

This clone showed up just a few times. This chain uses TRBV27 with TRBJ1-2, with TRBD1 as a possible D gene (6 bases). CDR1 and CDR2 (germline): MNHEY, SMNVEV (reference sequence). The CDR3 has 16 amino acids. V shed 6 bases and J shed 1 base, with 18 bases lying between them. For the CDR3, the DNA is TGTGCCAGCAGGGGTCCCGGGACAATTTTTAACTATGGCTACACCTTC. Its translation is CASRGPGTIFNYGYTF.

The rearrangement uses TRBV6-5 and TRBJ2-6, with TRBD2 matching over 9 bases. Germline trimming cut 7 bases from V and 2 bases from J; bases unmatched to any gene: 3. There are 15 residues in the CDR3. The V gene's germline CDR1 is MNHEY and CDR2 SVGAGI. CDR3 nucleotide sequence: TGTGCCAGCAAGCGGGGGGCAGCTGGGGCCAACGTCCTGACTTTC. Amino acid sequence: CASKRGAAGANVLTF.

The genes are TRBV28 and TRBJ2-1; 10 bases are shared with TRBD2. Germline CDR1 reads MDHEN; CDR2 reads SYDVKM. J lost 3 bases, V lost 5 bases, and 7 bases had no gene match. This CDR3 spans 16 amino acids. CDR3 residues: CASSTWTSGIYNEQFF. The CDR3 DNA sequence: TGTGCCAGCAGTACCTGGACTAGCGGAATCTACAATGAGCAGTTCTTC. Complete variable domain (other parts from reference TRBV28 and TRBJ2-1): DVKVTQSSRYLVKRTGEKVFLECVQDMDHENMFWYRQDPGLGLRLIYFSYDVKMKEKGDIPEGYSVSREKKERFSLILESASTNQTSMYLCASSTWTSGIYNEQFFGPGTRLTVL.

The V gene is TRBV4-3, the J gene TRBJ2-3; 11 positions match TRBD2. Trimming took 4 bases from V and 1 from J; bases not matched to a gene: 1. The CDR3 covers 15 residues. Germline CDR1 is LGHNA and CDR2 is YSLEER. Here the CDR3 reads CASSRGLAGTDTQYF. CDR3 nucleotide sequence: TGCGCCAGCAGCCGGGGACTAGCGGGCACAGATACGCAGTATTTT.

Turning to this clone: The junction differs from germline at one of its ends, possibly a read error. The same CDR3 also results from other DNA sequences found in this sample. This chain uses TRBV7-9 with TRBJ2-7; 10 positions agree with TRBD2. This CDR3 is 14 amino acids long. Per the germline V gene, CDR1 is SEHNR and CDR2 is FQNEAQ (reference sequence). The CDR3 protein is CASSLAGDSYEQYF. The CDR3 bases are TGTGCCAGCAGCCTAGCGGGAGACTCCTACGAGCAGTACTTC. The full variable domain, rest sourced from reference TRBV7-9 and TRBJ2-7, is DTGVSQNPRHKITKRGQNVTFRCDPISEHNRLYWYRQTLGQGPEFLTYFQNEAQLEKSRLLSDRFSAERPKGSFSTLEIQRTEQGDSAMYLCASSLAGDSYEQYFGPGTRLTVT.

The chain is built from TRBV10-1 and TRBJ2-1; a weak D match, TRBD2 (6 bases). The V gene lost 2 bases and the J gene lost 5 bases, with 16 bases spanning the gap. The CDR3 length is 16 residues. Germline V CDR1 and CDR2: WNHNN, SYGVQD (reference sequence). Written as DNA, the CDR3 is TGCGCCAGCAGTGAGCCGCCCCCGGGAGTAGACAATGAGCAGTTCTTC. It is translated as CASSEPPPGVDNEQFF.

This clone was seen many times. V gene TRBV12-3 or TRBV12-4 combines with J gene TRBJ2-7, with no clear D. There are 11 residues in the CDR3. The V end was cut by 4 bases, the J end by 7 bases, with 8 bases between. CDR3 DNA: TGTGCCAGCAGTTCAGTGCGGGAGCAGTACTTC. Its protein product is CASSSVREQYF.

The chain carries TRBV9 and TRBJ1-4; 9 bases match TRBD1. The CDR3 totals 15 residues. Germline V gene data show CDR1 as SGDLS and CDR2 as YYNGEE. V lost 3 bases and J lost 7; bases outside the gene matches: 7. The CDR3: CASSATGGVTEKLFF. CDR3 nucleotides: TGTGCCAGCAGCGCAACAGGGGGCGTCACTGAAAAACTGTTTTTT. The full variable domain, completed using reference TRBV9 and TRBJ1-4, is DSGVTQTPKHLITATGQRVTLRCSPRSGDLSVYWYQQSLDQGLQFLIQYYNGEERAKGNILERFSAQQFPDLHSELNLSSLELGDSALYFCASSATGGVTEKLFFGSGTQLSVL.

The chain has TRBV5-1 and TRBJ2-2, with a tentative D call TRBD1 (6 bases). CDR1 SGHRS and CDR2 YFSETQ come from the germline V gene. V gave up 1 base and J gave up 5 bases, with 15 bases separating them. The CDR3 has 16 residues. The CDR3 sequence is CASSLSNRVDTGELFF. The CDR3 bases are TGCGCCAGCAGCTTGAGTAACAGGGTTGATACCGGGGAGCTGTTTTTT.

The chain combines TRBV5-4 with TRBJ1-6; maybe TRBD1 (5 bases). V lost 0 bases, J lost 10 bases, and 14 bases lay in between. From germline, CDR1 is SGHNT and CDR2 YYREEE (reference sequence). CDR3 length: 15 amino acids. The DNA of the CDR3 is TGTGCCAGCAGCTTGGACCTGGACATCATATCACCCCTCCACTTT. Residues: CASSLDLDIISPLHF.

The chain employs TRBV7-9 and TRBJ2-1, with 9 bases aligning to TRBD2. CDR3 length equals 13 residues. Germline CDR1 and CDR2: SEHNR and FQNEAQ (reference sequence). V dropped 9 bases and J dropped 1; count of bases not matched to a gene: 1. Here the CDR3 reads CASLAGSYNEQFF. The CDR3 nucleotides read TGTGCCAGTCTAGCGGGGTCCTACAATGAGCAGTTCTTC.

The chain joins TRBV4-2 to TRBJ1-6; 7 bases are a match to TRBD1. V lost 0 bases to trimming and J lost 7 bases; unmatched junction nucleotides: 6. Germline V gene data show CDR1 as LGHNA and CDR2 as YNFKEQ. The length of the CDR3 is 16 residues. Here the CDR3 reads CASSQEVNRGNSPLHF. The CDR3 DNA sequence: TGTGCCAGCAGCCAAGAGGTCAACAGGGGAAATTCACCCCTCCACTTT.

This chain joins TRBV29-1 and TRBJ2-5, with TRBD1 identical over 7 bases. CDR1 is SQVTM and CDR2 is ANQGSEA in the germline V gene. Trimming cost V 7 bases and J 3 bases; bases outside gene matches: 5. The CDR3 is 12 amino acids. The CDR3, as DNA: TGCAGCGCCGGGACAGTCAAAGAGACCCAGTACTTC. Its translation: CSAGTVKETQYF.

This chain uses TRBV28 with TRBJ2-3; 7 positions agree with TRBD2. Germline CDR1 is MDHEN and CDR2 is SYDVKM. The ends lost 3 bases at V and 1 base at J; junction bases unmatched: 7. The CDR3 length is 16 residues. CDR3 bases: TGTGCCAGCAGTTTGGGGAGGGGTTCCCGCACAGATACGCAGTATTTT. Amino acids: CASSLGRGSRTDTQYF.

The genes are TRBV6-2 or TRBV6-3 and TRBJ2-7, with TRBD2 matching over 11 bases. V was clipped by 6 bases and J by 3 bases; unmatched bases: 7. Germline V lookup: CDR1 MNHEY, CDR2 SVGEGT. The CDR3 sequence is 15 residues long. The CDR3 spells CASSRTSGFNYEQYF. Written as DNA, the CDR3 is TGTGCCAGCAGCCGGACTAGCGGGTTCAACTACGAGCAGTACTTC.

Only a few counts were recorded for this clone. This rearrangement joins TRBV4-1 to TRBJ1-1, with a possible D match to TRBD1 (5 bases). Germline assignment: CDR1 MGHRA and CDR2 YSYEKL. This CDR3 is 14 amino acids long. V was trimmed by 4 bases and J by 5 bases, leaving 14 bases between them. CDR3: CASSPFVGVTEAFF. CDR3 in DNA: TGCGCCAGCAGCCCGTTTGTAGGGGTGACTGAAGCTTTCTTT.

V usage is TRBV28 and J usage is TRBJ2-7; 10 positions agree with TRBD2. Germline trimming cut 7 bases from V and 5 bases from J; bases unmatched to any gene: 14. The germline V gene has CDR1 MDHEN and CDR2 SYDVKM. There are 16 residues in the CDR3. Here the CDR3 DNA reads TGTGCCAGCACTAGAATATGGCCTAGCGGGAGACACGAGCAGTACTTC. It codes for CASTRIWPSGRHEQYF.

This chain uses TRBV7-3 with TRBJ1-6, with D perhaps TRBD1 (5 bases). CDR1 is SGHTA and CDR2 is FQGTGA in the germline V gene. The CDR3 extends over 14 amino acids. The V gene lost 2 bases and the J gene lost 6 bases, with 8 bases spanning the gap. CDR3 DNA: TGTGCCAGCAGCTTACAGGGCAGTAATTCACCCCTCCACTTT. It codes for CASSLQGSNSPLHF.

The genes are TRBV10-3 and TRBJ2-5, with D perhaps matching TRBD1 (6 bases). Germline V gene lookup returns CDR1 ENHRY and CDR2 SYGVKD. V lost 6 bases to trimming and J lost 3 bases, with 17 bases between them. CDR3 length: 15 amino acids. CDR3 sequence reads: CAIRNRVDGKETQYF. Here the CDR3 DNA reads TGTGCCATCAGAAACAGGGTCGACGGGAAAGAGACCCAGTACTTC.

This chain uses TRBV4-3 with TRBJ1-6; D remains ambiguous. This CDR3 has 15 amino acids. The germline V and J ends were trimmed by 0 bases and 9 bases, with 12 bases remaining between them. The germline CDR1 and CDR2 sequences are LGHNA and YSLEER. The CDR3 protein is CASSQDLGVSSPLHF. The CDR3 DNA reads TGCGCCAGCAGCCAAGATCTGGGCGTCAGTTCACCCCTCCACTTT.

The CDR3 here is CASSFSSGRLTETQYF. The CDR3 DNA reads as TGTGCCAGCAGTTTTTCTAGCGGGAGATTAACGGAGACCCAGTACTTC. This chain links TRBV28 with TRBJ2-5, with 10 bases matching TRBD2. The CDR3 runs to 16 residues. CDR1 is MDHEN, CDR2 SYDVKM, per germline. The junction had 9 bases not matched to a gene; V was cut back by 3 bases and J by 5 bases.

The chain uses TRBV10-3 and TRBJ2-3, with TRBD2 matching over 7 bases. Germline CDR1 ENHRY, CDR2 SYGVKD. Losses at the gene ends were 3 bases for V and 0 bases for J; bases not matched to a gene: 6. The CDR3 loop spans 16 amino acids. Here the CDR3 reads CAISDIGGKSTDTQYF. The CDR3 region has the DNA TGTGCCATCAGTGATATCGGGGGGAAAAGCACAGATACGCAGTATTTT.